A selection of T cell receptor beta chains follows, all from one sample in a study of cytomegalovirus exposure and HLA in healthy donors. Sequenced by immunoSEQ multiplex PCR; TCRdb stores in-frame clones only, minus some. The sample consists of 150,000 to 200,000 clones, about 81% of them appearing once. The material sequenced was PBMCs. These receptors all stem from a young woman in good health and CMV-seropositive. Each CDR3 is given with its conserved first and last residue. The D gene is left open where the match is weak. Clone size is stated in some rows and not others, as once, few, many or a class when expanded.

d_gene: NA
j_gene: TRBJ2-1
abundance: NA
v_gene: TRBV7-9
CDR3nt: TGTGCCAGCAGCTTCGGAAGGGAGAGCAATGAGCAGTTCTTC
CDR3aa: CASSFGRESNEQFF

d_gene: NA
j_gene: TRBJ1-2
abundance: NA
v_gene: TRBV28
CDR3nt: TGTGCCAGCAGCGAACAGGACTATGGCTACACCTTC
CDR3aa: CASSEQDYGYTF

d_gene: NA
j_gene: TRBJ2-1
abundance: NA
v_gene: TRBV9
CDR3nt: TGTGCCAGCAGCGTAAAGGGAGGTGGGCTAGCAATTGTACATGAGCAGTTCTTC
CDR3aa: CASSVKGGGLAIVHEQFF

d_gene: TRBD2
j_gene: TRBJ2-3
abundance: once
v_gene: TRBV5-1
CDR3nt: TGCGCCAGCAGCTTGCAGGGACTAGCGGCGGATACGCAGTATTTT
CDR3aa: CASSLQGLAADTQYF

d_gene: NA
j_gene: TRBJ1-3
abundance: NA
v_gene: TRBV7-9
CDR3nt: TGTGCCAGCAGCTTACTAGGGGACACCATATATTTT
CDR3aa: CASSLLGDTIYF

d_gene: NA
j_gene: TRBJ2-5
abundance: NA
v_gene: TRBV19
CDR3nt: TGTGCCAGTAGTATATTGGCGGGAGAGACCCAGTACTTC
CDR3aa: CASSILAGETQYF

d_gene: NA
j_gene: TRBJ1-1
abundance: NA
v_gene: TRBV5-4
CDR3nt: TGTGCCAGCAGCTTGGGCCGGGGGAACACTGAAGCTTTCTTT
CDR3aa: CASSLGRGNTEAFF

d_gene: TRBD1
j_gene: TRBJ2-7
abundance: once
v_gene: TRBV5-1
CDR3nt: TGCGCCAGCAGCTTGGCCTCAACAGGGGGCTACGAGCAGTACTTC
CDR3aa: CASSLASTGGYEQYF

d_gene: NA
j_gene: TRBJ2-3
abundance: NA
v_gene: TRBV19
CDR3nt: TGTGCCAGTAGCTACGGGACATTTACGCAGTATTTT
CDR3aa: CASSYGTFTQYF

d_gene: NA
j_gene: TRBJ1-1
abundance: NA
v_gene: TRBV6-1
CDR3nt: TGTGCCAGCAGTGAAGGATTGGCCTTTGAAGCTTTCTTT
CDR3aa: CASSEGLAFEAFF

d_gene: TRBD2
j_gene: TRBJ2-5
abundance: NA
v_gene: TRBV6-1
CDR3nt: TGTGCCAGCAGTGAGACTAGCGGGGGACAAGAGACCCAGTACTTC
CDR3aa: CASSETSGGQETQYF

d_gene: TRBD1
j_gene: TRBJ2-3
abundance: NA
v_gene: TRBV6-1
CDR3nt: TGTGCCAGCAGGAGGGACAGGGGCACAGATACGCAGTATTTT
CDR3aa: CASRRDRGTDTQYF

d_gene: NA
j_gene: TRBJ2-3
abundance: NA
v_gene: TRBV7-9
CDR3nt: TGTTCCAGCAGCTCTCCGGGACATCATATAACTAGCACAGATACGCAGTATTTT
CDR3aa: CSSSSPGHHITSTDTQYF

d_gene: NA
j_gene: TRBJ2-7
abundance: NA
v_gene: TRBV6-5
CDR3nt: TGTGCCAGCAGTTACAGGGACTCCTACTCCTACGAGCAGTACTTC
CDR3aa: CASSYRDSYSYEQYF

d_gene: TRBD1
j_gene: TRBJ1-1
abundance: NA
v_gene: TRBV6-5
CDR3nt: TGTGCCAGCAACAGGGGCGTCGACACTGAAGCTTTCTTT
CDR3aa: CASNRGVDTEAFF

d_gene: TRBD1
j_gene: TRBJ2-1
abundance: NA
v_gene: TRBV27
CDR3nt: TGTGCCAGCAGTTTGGCCGCGGGACAGGGGTACAGAAATGAGCAGTTCTTC
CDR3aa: CASSLAAGQGYRNEQFF

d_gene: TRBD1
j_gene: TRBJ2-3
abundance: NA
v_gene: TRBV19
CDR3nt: TGTGCCAGTAGTCAACAGGGGCTCGGGGATACGCAGTATTTT
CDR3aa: CASSQQGLGDTQYF

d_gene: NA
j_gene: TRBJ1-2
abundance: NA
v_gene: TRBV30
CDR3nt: TGTGCCTGGAGCCCGGAGATAAACTATGGCTACACCTTC
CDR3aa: CAWSPEINYGYTF

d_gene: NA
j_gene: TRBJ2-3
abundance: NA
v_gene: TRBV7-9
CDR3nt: TGTGCCAGCAGCTTAGCGCGGGCTTCCGACACAGATACGCAGTATTTT
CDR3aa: CASSLARASDTDTQYF

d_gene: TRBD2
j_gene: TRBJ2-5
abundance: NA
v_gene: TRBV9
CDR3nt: TGTGCCAGCAGCGTGGGGCTAGCGGACCAAGAGACCCAGTACTTC
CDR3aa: CASSVGLADQETQYF

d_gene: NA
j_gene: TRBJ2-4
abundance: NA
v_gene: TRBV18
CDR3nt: TGTGCCAGCTCACTCCCGCGGGGAGCGGAGGTTACCAAAAACATTCAGTACTTC
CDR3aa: CASSLPRGAEVTKNIQYF

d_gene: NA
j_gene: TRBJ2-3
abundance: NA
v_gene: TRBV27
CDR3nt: TGTGCCAGCAGCCTCACAGATACGCAGTATTTT
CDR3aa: CASSLTDTQYF

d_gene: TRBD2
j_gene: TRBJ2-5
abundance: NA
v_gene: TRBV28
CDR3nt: TGTGCCAGCAGTTTATTGAGTGTTAGCGGGCTTCAAGAGACCCAGTACTTC
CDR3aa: CASSLLSVSGLQETQYF

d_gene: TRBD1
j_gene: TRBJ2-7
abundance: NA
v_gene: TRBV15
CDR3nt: TGTGCCACCAGCAGCCGGGACAGTTCCTACGAGCAGTACTTC
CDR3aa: CATSSRDSSYEQYF

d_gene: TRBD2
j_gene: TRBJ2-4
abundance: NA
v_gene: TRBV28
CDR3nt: TGTGCCAGCAGCTCACCGGGACTAGCGGGGGTAGCCAAAAACATTCAGTACTTC
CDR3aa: CASSSPGLAGVAKNIQYF

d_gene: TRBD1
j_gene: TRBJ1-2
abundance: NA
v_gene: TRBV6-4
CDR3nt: TGTGCCAGCAGTGAAAACAGGGGGCGAGGTTATGGCTACACCTTC
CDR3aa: CASSENRGRGYGYTF

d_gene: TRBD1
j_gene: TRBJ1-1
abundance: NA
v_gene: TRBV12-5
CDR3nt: TGTGCTAGTGGTTTGGTAATAGGACAGGGCTCCACTGAAGCTTTCTTT
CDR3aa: CASGLVIGQGSTEAFF

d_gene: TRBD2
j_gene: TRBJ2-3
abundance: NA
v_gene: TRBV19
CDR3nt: TGTGCCAGTAGGAATTCTGAGGGAGGGTTTAGCACAGATACGCAGTATTTT
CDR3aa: CASRNSEGGFSTDTQYF

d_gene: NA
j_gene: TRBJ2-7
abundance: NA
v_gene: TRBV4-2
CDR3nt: TGTGCCAGCAGCCAAGATCACTCCTACGAGCAGTACTTC
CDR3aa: CASSQDHSYEQYF

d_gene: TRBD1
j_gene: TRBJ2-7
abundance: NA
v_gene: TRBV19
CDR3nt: TGTGCCAGTACCCCGACAGGGGGTATCTACGAGCAGTACTTC
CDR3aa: CASTPTGGIYEQYF

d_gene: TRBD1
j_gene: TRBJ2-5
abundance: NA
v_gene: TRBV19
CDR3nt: TGTGCCAGTAGTCCCGGGACAGGGGGCTTCGGGACCCAGTACTTC
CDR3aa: CASSPGTGGFGTQYF

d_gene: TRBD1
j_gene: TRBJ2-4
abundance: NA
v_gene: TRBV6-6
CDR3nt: TGTGCCAGCAGTACAGGGGTCCTAGCCAAAAACATTCAGTACTTC
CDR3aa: CASSTGVLAKNIQYF

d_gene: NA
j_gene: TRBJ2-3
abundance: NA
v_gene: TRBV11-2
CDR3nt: TGTGCCAGCAGCTCACTATCAGATACGCAGTATTTT
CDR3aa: CASSSLSDTQYF

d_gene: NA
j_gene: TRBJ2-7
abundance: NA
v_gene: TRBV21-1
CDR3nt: TGTGCCAGCAGCAACCGGGACAGGTCCTACGAGCAGTACTTC
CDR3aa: CASSNRDRSYEQYF

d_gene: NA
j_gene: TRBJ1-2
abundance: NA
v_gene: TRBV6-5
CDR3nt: TGTGCCAGCACCGGGGGGGGGTGGGGCTACACCTTC
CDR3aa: CASTGGGWGYTF

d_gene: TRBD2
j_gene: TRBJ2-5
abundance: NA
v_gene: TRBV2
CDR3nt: TGTGCCAGCAGTGATCCGTCTAGCGGGGGGGGGCGGAGACGAACCCAGTACTTC
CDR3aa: CASSDPSSGGGRRRTQYF